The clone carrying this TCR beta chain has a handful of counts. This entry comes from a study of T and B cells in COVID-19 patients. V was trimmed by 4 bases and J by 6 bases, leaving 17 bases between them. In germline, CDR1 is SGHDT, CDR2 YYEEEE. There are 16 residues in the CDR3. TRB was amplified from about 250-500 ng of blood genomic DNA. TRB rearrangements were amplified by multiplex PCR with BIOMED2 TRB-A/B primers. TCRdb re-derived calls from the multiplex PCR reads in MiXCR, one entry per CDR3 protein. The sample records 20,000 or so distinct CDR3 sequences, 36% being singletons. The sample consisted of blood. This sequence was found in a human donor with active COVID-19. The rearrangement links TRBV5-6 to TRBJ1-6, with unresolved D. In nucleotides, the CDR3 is TGTGCCAGCAGCAAAGGACTTTTAGGCGGTAATTCACCCCTCCACTTT. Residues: CASSKGLLGGNSPLHF.